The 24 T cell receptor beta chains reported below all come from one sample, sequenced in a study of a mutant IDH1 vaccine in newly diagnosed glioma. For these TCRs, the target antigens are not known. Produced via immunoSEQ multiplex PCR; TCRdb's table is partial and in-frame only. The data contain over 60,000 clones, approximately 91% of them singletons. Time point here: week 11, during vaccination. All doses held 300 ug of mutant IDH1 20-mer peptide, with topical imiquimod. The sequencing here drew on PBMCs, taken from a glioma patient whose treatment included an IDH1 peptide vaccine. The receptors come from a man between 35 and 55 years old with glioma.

CDR3 sequence (DNA): TGTGCCAGCAGCCAAGAGATTGGGGGGCGCAAGAATGAGCAGTTCTTC. This gives the protein CASSQEIGGRKNEQFF. The rearrangement uses TRBV14 and TRBJ2-1, with D possibly being TRBD1 or TRBD2 (6 bases each). The CDR3 is 16 residues long. Germline V gene sequence: CDR1 SGHDN, CDR2 FVKESK. The V end lost 0 bases, the J end lost 7 bases, and 16 bases lay between the germline ends. Full variable domain (remainder filled in from reference TRBV14 and TRBJ2-1): EAGVTQFPSHSVIEKGQTVTLRCDPISGHDNLYWYRRVMGKEIKFLLHFVKESKQDESGMPNNRFLAERTGGTYSTLKVQPAELEDSGVYFCASSQEIGGRKNEQFFGPGTRLTVL.

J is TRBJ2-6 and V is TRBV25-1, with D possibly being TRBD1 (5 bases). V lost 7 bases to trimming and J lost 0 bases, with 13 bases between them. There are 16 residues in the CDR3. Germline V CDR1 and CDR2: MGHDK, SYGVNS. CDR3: CASTQTGDSGANVLTF. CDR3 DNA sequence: TGTGCCAGCACACAAACAGGAGACTCTGGGGCCAACGTCCTGACTTTC.

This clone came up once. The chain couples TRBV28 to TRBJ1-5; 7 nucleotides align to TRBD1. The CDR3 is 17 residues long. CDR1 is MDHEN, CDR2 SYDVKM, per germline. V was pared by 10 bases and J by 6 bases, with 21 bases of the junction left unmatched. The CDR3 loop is CATSPPSGTASVQPQHF. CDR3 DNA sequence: TGTGCCACCAGCCCCCCTTCCGGGACAGCTTCGGTTCAGCCCCAGCATTTT.

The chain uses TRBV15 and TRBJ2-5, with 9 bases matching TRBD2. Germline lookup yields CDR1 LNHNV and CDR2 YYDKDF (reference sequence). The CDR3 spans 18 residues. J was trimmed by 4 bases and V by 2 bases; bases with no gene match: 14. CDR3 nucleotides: TGTGCCACCAGCAGATTACCGGGACTAGCAACAAGAGGAGAGACCCAGTACTTC. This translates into CATSRLPGLATRGETQYF.

The CDR3: CASSMFRDGEQYF. CDR3 bases: TGTGCCAGTAGTATGTTCAGGGATGGAGAGCAGTACTTC. This rearrangement joins TRBV19 to TRBJ2-5, with a weak D call TRBD1 (5 bases). V lost 3 bases, J lost 11 bases, and 16 bases lay in between. The CDR3 contains 13 residues. Germline V gives CDR1 LNHDA, CDR2 SQIVND (reference sequence).

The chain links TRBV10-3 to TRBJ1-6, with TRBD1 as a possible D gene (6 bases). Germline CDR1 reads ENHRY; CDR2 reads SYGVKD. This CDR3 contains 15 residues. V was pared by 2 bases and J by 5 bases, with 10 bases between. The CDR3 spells CAISEGGGNNSPLHF. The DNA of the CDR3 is TGTGCCATCAGTGAGGGAGGGGGAAATAATTCACCCCTCCACTTT.

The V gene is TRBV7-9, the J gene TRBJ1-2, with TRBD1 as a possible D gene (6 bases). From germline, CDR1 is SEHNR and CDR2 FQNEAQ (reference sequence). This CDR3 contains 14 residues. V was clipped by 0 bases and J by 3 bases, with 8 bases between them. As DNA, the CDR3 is TGTGCCAGCAGCTTAGCTTACAGGGACTATGGCTACACCTTC. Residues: CASSLAYRDYGYTF. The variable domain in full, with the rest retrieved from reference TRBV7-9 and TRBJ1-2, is DTGVSQNPRHKITKRGQNVTFRCDPISEHNRLYWYRQTLGQGPEFLTYFQNEAQLEKSRLLSDRFSAERPKGSFSTLEIQRTEQGDSAMYLCASSLAYRDYGYTFGSGTRLTVV.

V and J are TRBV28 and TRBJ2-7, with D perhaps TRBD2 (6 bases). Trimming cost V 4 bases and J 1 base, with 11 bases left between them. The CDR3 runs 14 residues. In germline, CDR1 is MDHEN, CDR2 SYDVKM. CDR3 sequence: CASSSRTTSYEQYF. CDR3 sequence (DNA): TGTGCCAGCAGTTCGAGGACTACTTCCTACGAGCAGTACTTC.

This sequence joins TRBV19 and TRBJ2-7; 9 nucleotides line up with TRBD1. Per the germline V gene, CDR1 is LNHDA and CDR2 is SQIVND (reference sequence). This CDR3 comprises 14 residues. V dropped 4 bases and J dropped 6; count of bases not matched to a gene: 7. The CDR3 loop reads CASSTGTGRFEQYF. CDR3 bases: TGTGCCAGTAGTACCGGGACAGGGCGATTCGAGCAGTACTTC.

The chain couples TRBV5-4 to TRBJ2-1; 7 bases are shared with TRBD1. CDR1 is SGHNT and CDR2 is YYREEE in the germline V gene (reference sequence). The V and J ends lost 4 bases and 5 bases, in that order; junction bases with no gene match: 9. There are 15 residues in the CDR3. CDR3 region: CASSPWDSLHNEQFF. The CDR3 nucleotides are TGTGCCAGCAGCCCCTGGGACAGCCTACACAATGAGCAGTTCTTC.

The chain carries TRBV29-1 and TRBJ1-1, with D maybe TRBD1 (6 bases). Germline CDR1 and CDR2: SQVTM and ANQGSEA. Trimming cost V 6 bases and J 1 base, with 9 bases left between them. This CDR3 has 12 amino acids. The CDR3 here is CSVPGQNTEAFF. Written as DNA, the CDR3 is TGCAGCGTCCCGGGACAGAACACTGAAGCTTTCTTT.

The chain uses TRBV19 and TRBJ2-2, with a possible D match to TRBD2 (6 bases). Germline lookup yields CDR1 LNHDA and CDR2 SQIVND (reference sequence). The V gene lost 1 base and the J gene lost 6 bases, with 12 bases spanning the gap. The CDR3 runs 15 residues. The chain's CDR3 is CASSIAGSIAGELFF. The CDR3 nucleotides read TGTGCCAGTAGTATAGCCGGGAGCATAGCCGGGGAGCTGTTTTTT. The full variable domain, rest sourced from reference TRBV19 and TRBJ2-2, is DGGITQSPKYLFRKEGQNVTLSCEQNLNHDAMYWYRQDPGQGLRLIYYSQIVNDFQKGDIAEGYSVSREKKESFPLTVTSAQKNPTAFYLCASSIAGSIAGELFFGEGSRLTVL.

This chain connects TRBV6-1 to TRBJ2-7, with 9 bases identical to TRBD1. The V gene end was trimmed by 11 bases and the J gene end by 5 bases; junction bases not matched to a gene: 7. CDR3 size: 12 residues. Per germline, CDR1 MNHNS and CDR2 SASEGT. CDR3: CASRDRVNEQYV. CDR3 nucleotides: TGTGCCTCCCGGGACAGGGTAAACGAGCAGTACGTC.

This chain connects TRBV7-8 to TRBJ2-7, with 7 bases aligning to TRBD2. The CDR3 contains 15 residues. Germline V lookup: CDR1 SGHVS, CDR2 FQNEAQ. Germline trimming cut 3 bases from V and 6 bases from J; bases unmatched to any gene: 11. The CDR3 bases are TGTGCCAGCAGCTTCTCCGGCGGGAGCTGGGGCGAGCAGTACTTC. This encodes CASSFSGGSWGEQYF. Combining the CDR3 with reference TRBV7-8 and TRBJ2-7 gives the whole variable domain GAGVSQSPRYKVAKRGQDVALRCDPISGHVSLFWYQQALGQGPEFLTYFQNEAQLDKSGLPSDRFFAERPEGSVSTLKIQRTQQEDSAVYLCASSFSGGSWGEQYFGPGTRLTVT.

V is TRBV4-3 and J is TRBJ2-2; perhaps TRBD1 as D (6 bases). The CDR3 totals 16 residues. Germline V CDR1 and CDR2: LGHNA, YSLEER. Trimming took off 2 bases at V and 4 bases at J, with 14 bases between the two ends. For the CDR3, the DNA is TGCGCCAGCAGCCAACGCCCTACAGGGCCCACCGGGGAGCTGTTTTTT. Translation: CASSQRPTGPTGELFF.

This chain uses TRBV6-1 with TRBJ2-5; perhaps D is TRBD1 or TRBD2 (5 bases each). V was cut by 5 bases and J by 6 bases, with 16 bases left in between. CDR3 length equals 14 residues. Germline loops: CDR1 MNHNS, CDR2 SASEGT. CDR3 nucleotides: TGTGCCAGCAGTTTTGACCTTGGGGGAAAGACCCAGTACTTC. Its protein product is CASSFDLGGKTQYF.

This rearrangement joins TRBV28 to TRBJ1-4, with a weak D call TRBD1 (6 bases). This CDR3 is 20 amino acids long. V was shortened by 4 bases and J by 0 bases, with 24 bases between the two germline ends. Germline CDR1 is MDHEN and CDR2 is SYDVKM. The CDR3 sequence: CASSWGNQGWPFATNEKLFF. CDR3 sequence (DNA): TGTGCCAGCAGTTGGGGGAACCAGGGGTGGCCCTTCGCAACTAATGAAAAACTGTTTTTT.

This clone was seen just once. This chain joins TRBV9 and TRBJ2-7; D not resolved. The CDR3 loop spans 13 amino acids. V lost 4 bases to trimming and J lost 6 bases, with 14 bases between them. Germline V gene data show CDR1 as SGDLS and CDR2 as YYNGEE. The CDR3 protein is CASSPRGAGEQYF. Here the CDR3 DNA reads TGTGCCAGCAGCCCTAGAGGTGCCGGCGAGCAGTACTTC.

The CDR3, as DNA: TGTGCCAGCAGCTTAGTCGTCTATAATTCACCCCTCCACTTT. It specifies CASSLVVYNSPLHF. The chain links TRBV7-2 to TRBJ1-6; no definite D call. V was cut by 1 base and J by 3 bases, with 4 bases left in between. Germline-derived CDR1 and CDR2 are SGHTA and FQGNSA. The CDR3 has 14 residues.

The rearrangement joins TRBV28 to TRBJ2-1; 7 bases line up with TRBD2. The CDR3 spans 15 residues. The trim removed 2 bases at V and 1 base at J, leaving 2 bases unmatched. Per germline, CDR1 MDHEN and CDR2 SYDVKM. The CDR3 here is CASSLPRESYNEQFF. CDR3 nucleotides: TGTGCCAGCAGTTTACCGCGGGAGTCCTACAATGAGCAGTTCTTC.

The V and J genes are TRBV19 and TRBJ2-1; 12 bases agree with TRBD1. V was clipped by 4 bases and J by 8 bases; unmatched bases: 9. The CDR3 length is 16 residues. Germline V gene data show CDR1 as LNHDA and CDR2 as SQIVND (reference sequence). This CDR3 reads CASSNLGTGGWDEQFF. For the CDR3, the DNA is TGTGCCAGTAGTAATCTCGGGACAGGGGGCTGGGATGAGCAGTTCTTC.

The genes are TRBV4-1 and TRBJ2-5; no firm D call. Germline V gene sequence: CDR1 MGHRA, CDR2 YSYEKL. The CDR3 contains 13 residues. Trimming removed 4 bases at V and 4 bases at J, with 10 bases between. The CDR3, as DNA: TGCGCCAGCAGCCTGATGGGCGCAGAGACCCAGTACTTC. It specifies CASSLMGAETQYF.

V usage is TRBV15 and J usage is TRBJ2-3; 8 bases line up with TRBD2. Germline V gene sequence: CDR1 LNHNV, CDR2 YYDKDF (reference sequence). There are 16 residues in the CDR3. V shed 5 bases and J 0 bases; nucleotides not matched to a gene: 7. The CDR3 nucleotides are TGTGCCACCAGCCTCCAGCGGGGGCTGAGCACAGATACGCAGTATTTT. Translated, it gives CATSLQRGLSTDTQYF.

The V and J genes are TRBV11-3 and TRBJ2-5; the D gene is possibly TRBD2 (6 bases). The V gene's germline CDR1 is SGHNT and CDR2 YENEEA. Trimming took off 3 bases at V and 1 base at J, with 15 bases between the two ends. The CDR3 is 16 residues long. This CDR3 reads CASSFAGGVFQETQYF. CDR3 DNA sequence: TGTGCCAGCAGCTTCGCCGGAGGGGTGTTCCAAGAGACCCAGTACTTC.